This is a list of T cell receptor beta chains from one sample in a study of blood T cell repertoires in COVID-19. The assay was immunoSEQ multiplex PCR, and TCRdb's table has in-frame clones only and misses some. The sample has about 73,000 clones, approximately 88% seen once; the top ten hold more than 2%. Sequenced: peripheral blood. Source of these receptors: an elderly man with active or convalescent COVID-19. Both conserved end residues are part of each CDR3. Fields, in order: clone size, J gene, D gene, V gene, CDR3 DNA, CDR3 protein. D genes are given only for firm matches. Only part of the rows carry a size: once, few, many, or a class if the clone is expanded.

clone_size: -; j_call: TRBJ1-2; d_call: -; v_call: TRBV6-4; cdr3_nt: TGTGCCAGCAGTGCAACGGGGGTCTATGGCTACACCTTC; cdr3_aa: CASSATGVYGYTF
clone_size: once; j_call: TRBJ2-7; d_call: TRBD1; v_call: TRBV28; cdr3_nt: TGTGCCAGCAGGTACAGCCGGGACAGGGCTGTCTACGAGCAGTACTTC; cdr3_aa: CASRYSRDRAVYEQYF
clone_size: few; j_call: TRBJ1-1; d_call: -; v_call: TRBV11-3; cdr3_nt: TGTGCCAGCAGCTACCGACAGGCGAACACTGAAGCTTTCTTT; cdr3_aa: CASSYRQANTEAFF
clone_size: -; j_call: TRBJ1-6; d_call: TRBD1; v_call: TRBV30; cdr3_nt: TGTGCCTGGAGTGGGGACAGGCAAAATTCACCCCTCCACTTT; cdr3_aa: CAWSGDRQNSPLHF
clone_size: -; j_call: TRBJ2-7; d_call: -; v_call: TRBV6-5; cdr3_nt: TGTGCCAGCAGACAGATACCCTACGAGCAGTACTTC; cdr3_aa: CASRQIPYEQYF
clone_size: -; j_call: TRBJ2-1; d_call: TRBD2; v_call: TRBV7-8; cdr3_nt: TGTGCCAGCAGCTTAAGGACTAGCGGCAACTCCTACAATGAGCAGTTCTTC; cdr3_aa: CASSLRTSGNSYNEQFF
clone_size: -; j_call: TRBJ2-1; d_call: TRBD2; v_call: TRBV28; cdr3_nt: TGTGCCAGCAAAAACCTAGCGGGAGGGCCCTACTACTACAATGAGCAGTTCTTC; cdr3_aa: CASKNLAGGPYYYNEQFF
clone_size: -; j_call: TRBJ1-5; d_call: -; v_call: TRBV7-9; cdr3_nt: TGTGCCAGCGGCACCATGGGAGGGGATAGCAATCAGCCCCAGCATTTT; cdr3_aa: CASGTMGGDSNQPQHF
clone_size: -; j_call: TRBJ1-5; d_call: -; v_call: TRBV7-8; cdr3_nt: TGTGCCAGCAGCTTAGGTAGGGGTCTCCAGCATTTT; cdr3_aa: CASSLGRGLQHF
clone_size: once; j_call: TRBJ1-5; d_call: TRBD1; v_call: TRBV10-2; cdr3_nt: TGCGCCAGCAGTGACATACAGGGGCGCAATCAGCCCCAGCATTTT; cdr3_aa: CASSDIQGRNQPQHF
clone_size: -; j_call: TRBJ1-5; d_call: -; v_call: TRBV3-1/TRBV3-2; cdr3_nt: TGTGCCAGCAGTTCTAGCTGGAGTCAGCCCCAGCATTTT; cdr3_aa: CASSSSWSQPQHF
clone_size: -; j_call: TRBJ1-5; d_call: -; v_call: TRBV2; cdr3_nt: TGTGCCAGCACATATCAGGGGTCCAATCAGCCCCAGCATTTT; cdr3_aa: CASTYQGSNQPQHF
clone_size: -; j_call: TRBJ1-2; d_call: -; v_call: TRBV5-4; cdr3_nt: TGTGCCAGCAGCCCCTACGGGGGTCCAGGCGGCTACACCTTC; cdr3_aa: CASSPYGGPGGYTF
clone_size: few; j_call: TRBJ2-1; d_call: TRBD1; v_call: TRBV18; cdr3_nt: TGTGCCAGCTCAGCCGGGACAGGGGGCGGTGAGCAGTTCTTC; cdr3_aa: CASSAGTGGGEQFF
clone_size: -; j_call: TRBJ2-2; d_call: -; v_call: TRBV7-2; cdr3_nt: TGTGCCACCCGTGAGGGGGCCGGGGAGCTGTTTTTT; cdr3_aa: CATREGAGELFF
clone_size: -; j_call: TRBJ1-2; d_call: -; v_call: TRBV5-1; cdr3_nt: TGCGCCAGCAGCACGGACAGCACTAACTATGGCTACACCTTC; cdr3_aa: CASSTDSTNYGYTF
clone_size: -; j_call: TRBJ1-2; d_call: TRBD1; v_call: TRBV5-1; cdr3_nt: TGCGCCAGCGACAGGGATGGCTTTGGCTACACCTTC; cdr3_aa: CASDRDGFGYTF
clone_size: -; j_call: TRBJ2-1; d_call: TRBD2; v_call: TRBV9; cdr3_nt: TGTGCCAGCAGCGTATGGGCTAGCGGGGGCTACAATGAGCAGTTCTTC; cdr3_aa: CASSVWASGGYNEQFF
clone_size: -; j_call: TRBJ2-1; d_call: -; v_call: TRBV6-5; cdr3_nt: TGTGCCAGCAGTCCAACTAAATACAATGAGCAGTTCTTC; cdr3_aa: CASSPTKYNEQFF
clone_size: -; j_call: TRBJ1-2; d_call: -; v_call: TRBV2; cdr3_nt: TGTGCCAGCAGCCGGGAGAGGGACTATGGCTACACCTTC; cdr3_aa: CASSRERDYGYTF
clone_size: -; j_call: TRBJ1-1; d_call: -; v_call: TRBV28; cdr3_nt: TGTGCCAGCAGAGACACGGTGAACACTGAAGCTTTCTTT; cdr3_aa: CASRDTVNTEAFF
clone_size: -; j_call: TRBJ1-4; d_call: TRBD1; v_call: TRBV27; cdr3_nt: TGTGCCAGCAGTCGCGTCCGGGACAGGGGAGAAAAACTGTTTTTT; cdr3_aa: CASSRVRDRGEKLFF
clone_size: -; j_call: TRBJ1-2; d_call: TRBD1; v_call: TRBV5-1; cdr3_nt: TGCGCCAGCAGCTTGGCGGGGACAGGAACGGATGGCTACACCTTC; cdr3_aa: CASSLAGTGTDGYTF
clone_size: -; j_call: TRBJ2-5; d_call: TRBD2; v_call: TRBV9; cdr3_nt: TGTGCCAGCAGCAAACCCGGGACTAGCGGGGCCGTCCCGAGAGAGACCCAGTACTTC; cdr3_aa: CASSKPGTSGAVPRETQYF